These T cell receptor beta chains were read from a single sample in a study of metastatic and nonmetastatic thyroid tumors. TCRdb reassembled clones from the PCR reads with MiXCR. Here the sample spans roughly 4,500 clones, over 15% being singletons. The material sequenced was adjacent normal tissue. Receptors originate from a female donor with papillary thyroid cancer or a benign thyroid nodule (not recorded which). Some clones in this sample may be carry-over from other donors' samples. Both conserved end residues are part of each CDR3. The D gene is left open where the match is weak. For some rows the clone size is stated as once, few or many, or as a class when expanded; others skip it.

size,J,D,V,CDR3,DNA
medium-sized,TRBJ1-2,NA,TRBV10-3,CAIREPDRSYGYTF,TGTGCCATCAGGGAACCTGACAGGTCCTATGGCTACACCTTC
medium-sized,TRBJ1-6,NA,TRBV7-8,CASSLGNSPLHF,TGTGCCAGCAGCTTAGGAAATTCACCCCTCCACTTT
medium-sized,TRBJ2-6,TRBD1,TRBV2,CASSETGGAGANVLTF,TGTGCCAGCAGTGAGACAGGGGGCGCTGGGGCCAACGTCCTGACTTTC
many,TRBJ1-1,NA,TRBV3-1,CASTAGAGYTEAFF,TGTGCCAGCACCGCCGGGGCAGGATACACTGAAGCTTTCTTT
NA,TRBJ2-1,NA,TRBV12-3/TRBV12-4,CASRGGGLGGYNEQFF,TGTGCCAGCCGGGGAGGGGGGTTGGGGGGGTACAATGAGCAGTTCTTC
NA,TRBJ2-3,TRBD2,TRBV27,CASSRPTSGESTDTQYF,TGTGCCAGCAGCAGGCCGACTAGCGGGGAAAGCACAGATACGCAGTATTTT
NA,TRBJ1-1,NA,TRBV12-3/TRBV12-4,CASTIWGITEAFF,TGTGCCAGCACGATTTGGGGAATCACTGAAGCTTTCTTT
NA,TRBJ1-2,NA,TRBV19,CVSRENSAGGYTF,TGTGTCAGTAGGGAGAACTCGGCCGGTGGCTACACATTC
few,TRBJ1-1,TRBD1,TRBV10-3,CAISDVGQTNTEAFF,TGTGCCATCAGTGACGTGGGACAGACGAACACTGAAGCTTTCTTT
NA,TRBJ2-2,NA,TRBV28,CASSTSTRWGAGELFF,TGTGCCAGCAGTACTTCCACGAGGTGGGGGGCCGGGGAGCTGTTTTTT
medium-sized,TRBJ2-2,TRBD2,TRBV7-6,CASSSLAGDTGELFF,TGTGCCAGCAGCTCCTTAGCGGGAGACACCGGGGAGCTGTTTTTT
medium-sized,TRBJ2-1,NA,TRBV6-5,CASSYSGTRGSYNEQFF,TGTGCCAGCAGTTACTCCGGGACCCGCGGCTCCTACAATGAGCAGTTCTTC
many,TRBJ2-3,TRBD2,TRBV3-1,CASSQGPGLAVSTTDTQYF,TGTGCCAGCAGCCAAGGGCCCGGACTAGCGGTATCTACCACAGATACGCAGTATTTT
medium-sized,TRBJ1-6,NA,TRBV2,CASSEQGPLNSPLHF,TGTGCCAGCAGCGAACAGGGACCACTAAATTCACCCCTCCACTTT
few,TRBJ1-4,NA,TRBV28,CASSQGTPPGEKLFF,TGTGCCAGCAGCCAAGGGACTCCCCCGGGGGAAAAACTGTTTTTT
NA,TRBJ1-6,NA,TRBV11-1,CASSFGYDNSPLHF,TGTGCCAGCAGCTTTGGGTACGATAATTCACCCCTCCACTTT
large,TRBJ2-7,TRBD1,TRBV6-1,CASMEGQGGYEQYF,TGTGCCAGCATGGAAGGACAGGGGGGCTACGAGCAGTACTTC
few,TRBJ1-1,NA,TRBV6-2/TRBV6-3,CASSYKRVNTEAFF,TGTGCCAGCAGTTACAAAAGGGTTAACACTGAAGCTTTCTTT
medium-sized,TRBJ2-1,NA,TRBV11-2,CASSLAGDYNEQFF,TGTGCCAGCAGCTTAGCGGGGGATTACAATGAGCAGTTCTTC
medium-sized,TRBJ2-1,TRBD2,TRBV28,CASSTRVAGGPGNEQFF,TGTGCCAGCAGTACACGCGTAGCGGGAGGGCCAGGCAATGAGCAGTTCTTC
medium-sized,TRBJ2-1,NA,TRBV28,CAGGGSYNEQFF,TGTGCGGGGGGAGGATCTTACAATGAGCAGTTCTTC
NA,TRBJ2-3,NA,TRBV5-6,CASSLGTSTDTQYF,TGTGCCAGCAGCTTGGGGACTAGCACAGATACGCAGTATTTT
NA,TRBJ1-5,NA,TRBV5-1,CPSSLSGGAPQHF,TGCCCCAGCAGCCTATCCGGTGGCGCGCCCCAGCATTTT
few,TRBJ1-4,TRBD1,TRBV2,CASIQGIANEKLFF,TGTGCCAGCATACAGGGGATTGCTAATGAAAAACTGTTTTTT
few,TRBJ1-2,NA,TRBV28,CASSRQGYGYTF,TGTGCCAGCAGTAGGCAGGGATATGGCTACACCTTC
many,TRBJ2-7,TRBD2,TRBV4-1,CASSQEGLAGDEQYF,TGCGCCAGCAGCCAAGAAGGGCTAGCGGGGGACGAGCAGTACTTC
NA,TRBJ2-5,NA,TRBV7-8,CASSSTTGCLETQYF,TGTGCCAGCAGCTCGACTACAGGGTGCTTAGAGACCCAGTACTTC
medium-sized,TRBJ1-2,NA,TRBV3-1,CASSQATDLYYGYTF,TGTGCCAGCAGCCAGGCAACAGACCTCTACTATGGCTACACCTTC
medium-sized,TRBJ2-1,NA,TRBV29-1,CSVPDQTNEQFF,TGCAGCGTTCCTGACCAAACCAATGAGCAGTTCTTC
large,TRBJ2-1,NA,TRBV19,CASSMMGSSYNEQFF,TGTGCCAGTAGTATGATGGGTTCATCCTACAATGAGCAGTTCTTC
NA,TRBJ2-7,TRBD1,TRBV13,CASSPLTGVGEQYF,TGTGCCAGCAGCCCTCTGACAGGGGTTGGCGAGCAGTACTTC
few,TRBJ2-3,NA,TRBV28,CASRADSYDTQYF,TGTGCCAGCAGGGCGGATAGCTACGATACGCAGTATTTT
NA,TRBJ2-1,TRBD2,TRBV28,CASTRLAANEQFF,TGTGCCAGCACCCGACTAGCGGCTAATGAGCAGTTCTTC
many,TRBJ2-5,TRBD2,TRBV3-1,CASSPVGLAGKETQYF,TGTGCCAGCAGCCCTGTTGGACTAGCGGGAAAAGAGACCCAGTACTTC
NA,TRBJ1-2,NA,TRBV15,CATSREGAAGYGYTF,TGTGCCACCAGCAGAGAGGGGGCAGCGGGCTATGGCTACACCTTC
large,TRBJ1-6,TRBD1,TRBV6-5,CASSYSRQGGNSPLHF,TGTGCCAGCAGTTACTCGAGACAGGGGGGGAATTCACCCCTCCACTTT
NA,TRBJ2-6,TRBD1,TRBV7-1,CASSSGTGAFSVSNVLAF,TGTGCCAGCAGCTCCGGGACAGGGGCTTTCTCTGTGTCCAACGTCCTGGCTTTC
NA,TRBJ2-7,NA,TRBV7-2,CASSSTTYEQYF,TGTGCCAGCAGCTCTACGACCTACGAGCAGTACTTC
medium-sized,TRBJ2-1,NA,TRBV11-2,CASSLVRGDEQFF,TGTGCCAGCAGCTTAGTTAGGGGGGATGAGCAGTTCTTC
many,TRBJ1-2,TRBD1,TRBV5-4,CASSLGDRAGGYTF,TGTGCCAGCAGCTTGGGTGACAGGGCAGGTGGCTACACCTTC
few,TRBJ1-1,NA,TRBV6-5,CASSYAQGYRDLNTEAFF,TGTGCCAGCAGTTATGCCCAAGGGTATAGGGACCTGAACACTGAAGCTTTCTTT
NA,TRBJ2-6,TRBD1,TRBV7-8,CASSLTGAFSGANVLTF,TGTGCCAGCAGCCTAACAGGGGCTTTCTCTGGGGCCAACGTCCTGACTTTC
few,TRBJ2-6,NA,TRBV29-1,CSVERSGASVLTF,TGCAGCGTTGAAAGGTCTGGGGCCAGCGTCTTGACTTTC
few,TRBJ1-2,TRBD1,TRBV12-3/TRBV12-4,CASTSGYEGQANYGYTF,TGTGCCAGCACCTCCGGTTATGAGGGACAGGCGAACTATGGCTACACCTTC
NA,TRBJ1-1,TRBD1,TRBV20-1,CSASLRDRSTEAFF,TGCAGTGCTAGTCTCAGGGACAGATCCACTGAAGCTTTCTTT
few,TRBJ1-5,TRBD1,TRBV2,CASKTGVGKPQHF,TGTGCCAGCAAAACAGGGGTTGGAAAGCCCCAGCATTTT
once,TRBJ2-5,NA,TRBV5-4,CASSLEQVTLAQYF,TGTGCCAGCAGCTTGGAACAGGTGACTCTGGCCCAGTACTTC
NA,TRBJ1-2,NA,TRBV20-1,CSASGVYGYTF,TGCAGTGCTAGCGGAGTTTATGGCTACACCTTC
few,TRBJ1-1,TRBD1,TRBV28,CASSSLDGTGGTEAFF,TGTGCCAGCAGTTCCCTTGACGGGACAGGGGGCACTGAAGCTTTCTTT
few,TRBJ2-7,NA,TRBV27,CASSSGLDSIISYEQYF,TGTGCCAGCAGTTCTGGTTTGGACAGCATCATAAGCTACGAGCAGTACTTC
many,TRBJ1-4,NA,TRBV13,CASSPPGQNNEKLFF,TGTGCCAGCAGCCCCCCGGGGCAAAACAATGAAAAACTGTTTTTT
NA,TRBJ1-2,TRBD1,TRBV14,CASSQGTGLYGYTF,TGTGCCAGCAGCCAGGGGACAGGACTCTATGGCTACACCTTC
medium-sized,TRBJ2-6,NA,TRBV2,CASRLGARIGANVLTF,TGTGCCAGCAGGTTGGGGGCGCGGATTGGGGCCAACGTCCTGACTTTC